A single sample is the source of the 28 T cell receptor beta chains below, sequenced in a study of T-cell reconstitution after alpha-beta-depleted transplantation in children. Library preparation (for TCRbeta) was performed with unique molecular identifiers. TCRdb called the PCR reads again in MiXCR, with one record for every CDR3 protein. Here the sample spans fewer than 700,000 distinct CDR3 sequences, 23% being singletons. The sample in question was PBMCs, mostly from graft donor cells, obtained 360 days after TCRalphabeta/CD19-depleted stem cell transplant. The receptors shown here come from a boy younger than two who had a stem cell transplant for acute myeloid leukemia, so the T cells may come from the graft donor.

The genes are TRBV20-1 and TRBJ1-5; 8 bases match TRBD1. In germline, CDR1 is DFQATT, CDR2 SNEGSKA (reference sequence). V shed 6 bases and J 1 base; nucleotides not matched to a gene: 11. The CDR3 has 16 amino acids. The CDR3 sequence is CSAPGQVQASNQPQHF. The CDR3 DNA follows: TGCAGTGCACCGGGACAGGTCCAGGCCAGCAATCAGCCCCAGCATTTT.

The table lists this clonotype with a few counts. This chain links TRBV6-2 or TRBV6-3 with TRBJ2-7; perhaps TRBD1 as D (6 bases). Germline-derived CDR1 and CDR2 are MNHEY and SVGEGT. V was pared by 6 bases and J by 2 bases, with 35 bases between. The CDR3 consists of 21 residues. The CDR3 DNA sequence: TGTGCCAGCAGGGGTCTACCCCCGGCGTCAGGGGCCCCGTCGGCAACCTACGAGCAGTACTTC. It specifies CASRGLPPASGAPSATYEQYF.

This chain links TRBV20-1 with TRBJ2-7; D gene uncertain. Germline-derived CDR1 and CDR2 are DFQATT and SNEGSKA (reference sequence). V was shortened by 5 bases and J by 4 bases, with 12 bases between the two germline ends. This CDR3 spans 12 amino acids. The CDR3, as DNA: TGCAGTGCTCGTGAGGACGGTTACGAGCAGTACTTC. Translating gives CSAREDGYEQYF.

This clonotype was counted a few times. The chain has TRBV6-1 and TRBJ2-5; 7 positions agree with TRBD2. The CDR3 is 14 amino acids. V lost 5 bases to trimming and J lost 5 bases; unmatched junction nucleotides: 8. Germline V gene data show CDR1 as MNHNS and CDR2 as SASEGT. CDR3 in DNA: TGTGCCAGCAGTCGACCGACTAGCCGGGAGACCCAGTACTTC. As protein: CASSRPTSRETQYF.

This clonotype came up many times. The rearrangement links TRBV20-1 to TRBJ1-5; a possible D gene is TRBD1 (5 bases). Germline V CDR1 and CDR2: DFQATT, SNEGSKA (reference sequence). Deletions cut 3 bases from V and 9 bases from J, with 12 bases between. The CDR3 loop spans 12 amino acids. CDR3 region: CSASGGGGPQHF. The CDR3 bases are TGCAGTGCTAGTGGCGGGGGTGGGCCCCAGCATTTT.

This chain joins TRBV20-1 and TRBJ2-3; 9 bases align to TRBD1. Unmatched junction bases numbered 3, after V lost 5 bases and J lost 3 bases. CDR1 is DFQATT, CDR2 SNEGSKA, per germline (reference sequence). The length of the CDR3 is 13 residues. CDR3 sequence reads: CSAAGTGTDTQYF. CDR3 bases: TGCAGTGCTGCCGGGACAGGGACAGATACGCAGTATTTT.

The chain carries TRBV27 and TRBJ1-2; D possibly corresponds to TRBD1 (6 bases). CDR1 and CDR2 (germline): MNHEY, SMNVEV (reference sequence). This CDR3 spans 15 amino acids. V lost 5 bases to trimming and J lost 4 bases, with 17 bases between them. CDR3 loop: CASSPGGHISYGYTF. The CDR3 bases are TGTGCCAGCAGTCCGGGGGGGCACATTTCCTATGGCTACACCTTC.

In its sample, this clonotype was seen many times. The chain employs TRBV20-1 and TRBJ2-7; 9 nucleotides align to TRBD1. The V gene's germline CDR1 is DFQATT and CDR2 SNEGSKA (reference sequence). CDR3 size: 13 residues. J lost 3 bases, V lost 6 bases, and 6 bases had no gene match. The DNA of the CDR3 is TGCAGTGCCAGAAAGGGACAGGGCTACGAGCAGTACGTC. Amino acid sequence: CSARKGQGYEQYV.

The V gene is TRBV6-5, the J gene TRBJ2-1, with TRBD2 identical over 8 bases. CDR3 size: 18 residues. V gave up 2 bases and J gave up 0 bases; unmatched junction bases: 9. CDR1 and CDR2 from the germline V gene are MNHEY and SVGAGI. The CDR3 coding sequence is TGTGCCAGCAGTTACCCCAGTAGAGCGGGGGACTCCTACAATGAGCAGTTCTTC. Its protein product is CASSYPSRAGDSYNEQFF.

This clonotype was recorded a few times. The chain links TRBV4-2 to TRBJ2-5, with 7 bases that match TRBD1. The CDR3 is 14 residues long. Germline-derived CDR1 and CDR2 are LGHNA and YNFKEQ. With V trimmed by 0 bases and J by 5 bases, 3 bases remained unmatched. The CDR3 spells CASSQEGQRETQYF. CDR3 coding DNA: TGTGCCAGCAGCCAAGAGGGACAGCGGGAGACCCAGTACTTC.

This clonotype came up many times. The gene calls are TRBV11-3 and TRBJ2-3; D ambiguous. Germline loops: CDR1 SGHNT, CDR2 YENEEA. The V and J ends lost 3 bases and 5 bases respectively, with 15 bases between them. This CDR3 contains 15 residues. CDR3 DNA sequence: TGTGCCAGCAGCTTCCGACCCGACTTTGGAGATACGCAGTATTTT. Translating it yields CASSFRPDFGDTQYF.

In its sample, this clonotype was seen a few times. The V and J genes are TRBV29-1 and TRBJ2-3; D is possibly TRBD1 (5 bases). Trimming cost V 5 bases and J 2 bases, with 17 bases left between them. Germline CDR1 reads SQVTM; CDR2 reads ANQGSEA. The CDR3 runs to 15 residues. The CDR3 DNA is TGCAGCGTTTTTCTCAGGGCAATGGACACAGATACGCAGTATTTT. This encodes CSVFLRAMDTDTQYF.

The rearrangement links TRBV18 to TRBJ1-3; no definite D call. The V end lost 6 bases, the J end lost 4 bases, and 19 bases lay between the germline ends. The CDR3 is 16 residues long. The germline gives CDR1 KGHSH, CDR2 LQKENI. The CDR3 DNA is TGTGCCAGCTCCCTCGGACCCACCATGGGAGGAAACACCATATATTTT. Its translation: CASSLGPTMGGNTIYF.

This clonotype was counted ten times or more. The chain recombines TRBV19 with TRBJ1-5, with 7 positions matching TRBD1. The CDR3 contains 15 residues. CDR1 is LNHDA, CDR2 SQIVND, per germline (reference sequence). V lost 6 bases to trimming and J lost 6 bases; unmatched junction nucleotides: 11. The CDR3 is CASSNQGVMSQPQHF. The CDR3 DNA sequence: TGTGCCAGTAGCAATCAGGGGGTCATGAGTCAGCCCCAGCATTTT.

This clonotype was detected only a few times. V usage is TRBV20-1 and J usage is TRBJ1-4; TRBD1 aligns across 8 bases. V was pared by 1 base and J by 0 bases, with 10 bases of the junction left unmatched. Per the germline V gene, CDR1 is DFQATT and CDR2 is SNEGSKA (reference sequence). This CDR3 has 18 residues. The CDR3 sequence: CSARVSGGFLATNEKLFF. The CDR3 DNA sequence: TGCAGTGCTAGAGTTTCAGGGGGCTTTTTAGCAACTAATGAAAAACTGTTTTTT.

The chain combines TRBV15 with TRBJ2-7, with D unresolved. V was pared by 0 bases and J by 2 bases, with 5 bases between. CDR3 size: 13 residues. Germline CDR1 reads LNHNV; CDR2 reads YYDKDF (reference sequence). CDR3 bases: TGTGCCACCAGCAGAGACACCGCCTACGAGCAGTACGTC. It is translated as CATSRDTAYEQYV.

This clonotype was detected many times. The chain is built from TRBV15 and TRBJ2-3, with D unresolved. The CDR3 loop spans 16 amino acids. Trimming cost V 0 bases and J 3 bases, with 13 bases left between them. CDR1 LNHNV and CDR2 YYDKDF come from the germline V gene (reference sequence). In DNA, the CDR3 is TGTGCCACCAGCAGAGATCGTACTGATTGGACAGATACGCAGTATTTT. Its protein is CATSRDRTDWTDTQYF.

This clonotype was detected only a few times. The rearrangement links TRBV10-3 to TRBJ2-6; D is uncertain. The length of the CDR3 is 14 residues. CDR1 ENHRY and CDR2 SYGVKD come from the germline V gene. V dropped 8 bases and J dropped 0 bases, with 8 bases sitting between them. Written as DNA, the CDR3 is TGTGCCATCCGACCAGCCTCTGGGGCCAACGTCCTGACTTTC. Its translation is CAIRPASGANVLTF.

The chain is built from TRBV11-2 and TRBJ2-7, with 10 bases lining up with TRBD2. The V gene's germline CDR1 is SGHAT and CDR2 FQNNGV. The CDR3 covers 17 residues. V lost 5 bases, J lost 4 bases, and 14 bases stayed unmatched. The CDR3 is CASSNRDSLAGAYEQYF. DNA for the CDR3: TGTGCCAGCAGCAACAGGGACAGCCTAGCGGGAGCTTACGAGCAGTACTTC.

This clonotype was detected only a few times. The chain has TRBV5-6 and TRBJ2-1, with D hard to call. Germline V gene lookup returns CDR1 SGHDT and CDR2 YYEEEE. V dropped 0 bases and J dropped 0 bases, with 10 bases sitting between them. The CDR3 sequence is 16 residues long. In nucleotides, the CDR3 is TGTGCCAGCAGCTTGGGGCTAGGAAGCTCCTACAATGAGCAGTTCTTC. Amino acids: CASSLGLGSSYNEQFF.

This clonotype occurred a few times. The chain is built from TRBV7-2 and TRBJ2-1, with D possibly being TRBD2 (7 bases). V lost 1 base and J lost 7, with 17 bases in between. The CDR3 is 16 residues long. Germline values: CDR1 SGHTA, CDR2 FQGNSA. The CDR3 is CASSLGNRGARNEQFF. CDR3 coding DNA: TGTGCCAGCAGCTTAGGGAACCGGGGGGCAAGGAATGAGCAGTTCTTC.

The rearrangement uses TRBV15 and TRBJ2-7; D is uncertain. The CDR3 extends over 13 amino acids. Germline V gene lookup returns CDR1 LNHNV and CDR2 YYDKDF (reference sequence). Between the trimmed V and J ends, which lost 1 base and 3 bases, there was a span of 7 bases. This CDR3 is CATSRVMDYEQYF. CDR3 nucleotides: TGTGCCACCAGCAGAGTGATGGACTACGAGCAGTACTTC.

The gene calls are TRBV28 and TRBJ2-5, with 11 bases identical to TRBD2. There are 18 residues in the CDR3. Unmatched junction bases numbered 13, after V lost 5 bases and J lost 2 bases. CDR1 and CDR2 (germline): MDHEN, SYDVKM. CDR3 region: CASSQALGLADLQETQYF. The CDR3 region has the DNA TGTGCCAGCAGTCAAGCCCTGGGACTAGCGGACCTTCAAGAGACCCAGTACTTC.

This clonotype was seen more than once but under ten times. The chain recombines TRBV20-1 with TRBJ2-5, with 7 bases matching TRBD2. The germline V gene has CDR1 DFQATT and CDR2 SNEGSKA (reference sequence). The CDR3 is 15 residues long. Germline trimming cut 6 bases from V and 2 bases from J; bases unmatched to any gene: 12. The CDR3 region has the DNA TGCAGTGCACCCCCTAGCGGCCTCTCTCAAGAGACCCAGTACTTC. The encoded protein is CSAPPSGLSQETQYF.

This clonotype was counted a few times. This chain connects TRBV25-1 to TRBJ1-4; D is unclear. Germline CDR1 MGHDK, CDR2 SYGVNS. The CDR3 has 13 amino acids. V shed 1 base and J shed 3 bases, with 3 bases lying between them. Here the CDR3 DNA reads TGTGCCAGCAGTGAATTCTCTAATGAAAAACTGTTTTTT. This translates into CASSEFSNEKLFF.

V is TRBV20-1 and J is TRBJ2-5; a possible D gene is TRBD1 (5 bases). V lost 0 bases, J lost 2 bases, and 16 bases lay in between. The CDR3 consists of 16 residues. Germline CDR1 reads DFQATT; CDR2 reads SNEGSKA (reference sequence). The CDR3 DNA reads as TGCAGTGCTAGAGATCCGGCAGGGAACCTACAAGAGACCCAGTACTTC. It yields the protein CSARDPAGNLQETQYF.

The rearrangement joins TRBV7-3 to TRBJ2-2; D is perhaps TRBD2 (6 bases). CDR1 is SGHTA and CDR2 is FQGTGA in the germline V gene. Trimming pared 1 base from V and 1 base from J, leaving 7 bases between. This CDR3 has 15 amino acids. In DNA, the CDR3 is TGTGCCAGCAGCTTAAGCGGGGAGAACACCGGGGAGCTGTTTTTT. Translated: CASSLSGENTGELFF.

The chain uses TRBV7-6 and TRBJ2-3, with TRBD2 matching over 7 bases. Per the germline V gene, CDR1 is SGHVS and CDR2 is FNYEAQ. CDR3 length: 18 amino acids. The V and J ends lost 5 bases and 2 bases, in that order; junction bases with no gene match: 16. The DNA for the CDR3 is TGTGCCAGCAGCCCTGATTTCGGGCTAGCGGACCTCACAGATACGCAGTATTTT. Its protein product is CASSPDFGLADLTDTQYF.